This T cell receptor (beta chain) appears in the sequencing data of a study of T cells after yellow fever vaccination. Study outcomes and limitations: The study found a weaker secondary response that peaked faster, day 5 versus 15.

V was shortened by 0 bases and J by 5 bases, with 7 bases between the two germline ends. CDR3 size: 13 residues. From germline, CDR1 is LGHNA and CDR2 YNFKEQ. Universal primer sites and UMIs were introduced during 5'RACE template-switching synthesis of TCR cDNA. TCRdb independently ran MiXCR on the 5' RACE reads; one entry per CDR3 protein. Among 350,000 to 450,000 distinct CDR3 sequences listed, under 7.5% were seen once. With respect to this clonotype: Antigen unknown.

The TCR comes from a man aged 25 to 40 who received the YFV17D yellow fever vaccine. The chain is built from TRBV4-2 and TRBJ2-5; D gene ambiguous. The sequences come from PBMCs, collected 5 days after the yellow fever booster vaccination. The CDR3 DNA is TGTGCCAGCAGCCAAGATCATTGGGAGACCCAGTACTTC. This encodes CASSQDHWETQYF.